The present TCR beta chain was sequenced within a study of T cell repertoires and HLA-DP antigens. To note about this clone: Its antigen is undetermined.

Average purity of the negatively selected CD4+ T cells was 95% to 98%. Purity of the untouched CD4+ T cells was around 98%. Only in-frame clones appear in the TCRdb table, and some are missing; sequencing was by immunoSEQ multiplex PCR. The sample has some 110,000 clones; about 92% are singletons. CDR3 length: 14 residues. The V gene's germline CDR1 is ENHRY and CDR2 SYGVKD. Trimming took off 5 bases at V and 0 bases at J, with 10 bases between the two ends. The V gene is TRBV10-3, the J gene TRBJ2-5; possible D gene TRBD1, 5 bases. This TCR was recovered from a woman under 30 in good health and CMV-seronegative. Source material: CD4+ T cells from PBMCs. This chain's CDR3 is CAISNRSYQETQYF. The CDR3, as DNA: TGTGCCATCAGTAACAGGTCCTACCAAGAGACCCAGTACTTC.